These 18 T cell receptor beta chains were all obtained from the same sample, sequenced in a study of neoadjuvant anti-PD-1 for oral cavity cancer. Sequencing was performed with immunoSEQ multiplex PCR; in TCRdb, only in-frame clones are kept and a portion is missing. This sample yields about 8,400 clones, of which under 75% are seen a single time; less than 3.5% belongs to the top ten. Time point given: after neoadjuvant nivolumab, at surgical resection. The sequenced sample was PBMCs, obtained after nivolumab (anti-PD-1) treatment. Receptors originate from a person aged 35-79 years with oral cavity squamous cell carcinoma.

This rearrangement joins TRBV5-1 to TRBJ2-2, with D unclear. This CDR3 spans 15 amino acids. Trimming pared 2 bases from V and 3 bases from J, leaving 11 bases between. Germline V gene data show CDR1 as SGHRS and CDR2 as YFSETQ. The CDR3 coding sequence is TGCGCCAGCAGCTTAGCCCGCATAGACACCGGGGAGCTGTTTTTT. Its translation is CASSLARIDTGELFF.

The chain employs TRBV15 and TRBJ1-1; 7 bases are shared with TRBD1. This CDR3 contains 16 residues. V gave up 0 bases and J gave up 4 bases; unmatched junction bases: 8. The germline gives CDR1 LNHNV, CDR2 YYDKDF (reference sequence). CDR3 in amino acids: CATSRERRQGSTEAFF. The CDR3 nucleotides read TGTGCCACCAGCAGAGAGCGACGACAGGGCAGCACTGAAGCTTTCTTT.

V and J are TRBV10-2 and TRBJ1-1; 7 bases map to TRBD1. The CDR3 extends over 15 amino acids. The V gene's germline CDR1 is WSHSY and CDR2 SAAADI. V lost 6 bases, J lost 2 bases, and 9 bases stayed unmatched. The CDR3 DNA is TGCGCCAGCAGAATCCAAGCAGGGGGAAACACTGAAGCTTTCTTT. Translating it yields CASRIQAGGNTEAFF.

This sequence joins TRBV7-9 and TRBJ1-3; no definite D call. V was clipped by 4 bases and J by 4 bases, with 17 bases between them. The CDR3 covers 16 residues. Per the germline V gene, CDR1 is SEHNR and CDR2 is FQNEAQ (reference sequence). The DNA of the CDR3 is TGTGCCAGCAGCTCTAATCTGGGGTCTTCAGGAAACACCATATATTTT. It encodes CASSSNLGSSGNTIYF. Full variable domain (rest looked up from reference TRBV7-9 and TRBJ1-3): DTGVSQNPRHKITKRGQNVTFRCDPISEHNRLYWYRQTLGQGPEFLTYFQNEAQLEKSRLLSDRFSAERPKGSFSTLEIQRTEQGDSAMYLCASSSNLGSSGNTIYFGEGSWLTVV.

This clone was counted only a few times. The chain uses TRBV7-9 and TRBJ2-3; 8 nucleotides line up with TRBD1. The CDR3 is 16 residues long. V lost 1 base to trimming and J lost 0 bases; unmatched junction nucleotides: 3. Germline V gives CDR1 SEHNR, CDR2 FQNEAQ (reference sequence). The CDR3 nucleotides are TGTGCCAGCAGCTTAGGGGACAGGTCTAGCACAGATACGCAGTATTTT. This gives the protein CASSLGDRSSTDTQYF. The entire variable domain, with the rest obtained from reference TRBV7-9 and TRBJ2-3, is as follows: DTGVSQNPRHKITKRGQNVTFRCDPISEHNRLYWYRQTLGQGPEFLTYFQNEAQLEKSRLLSDRFSAERPKGSFSTLEIQRTEQGDSAMYLCASSLGDRSSTDTQYFGPGTRLTVL.

This rearrangement joins TRBV10-3 to TRBJ2-7; unclear D gene. Germline CDR1 and CDR2: ENHRY and SYGVKD. The CDR3 is 13 amino acids. Trimming cost V 7 bases and J 2 bases, with 12 bases left between them. The CDR3 loop is CAITPRLTYEQYF. CDR3 sequence (DNA): TGTGCCATCACGCCACGACTTACCTACGAGCAGTACTTC.

CDR3 region: CASSLGYDRANTIYF. CDR3 coding DNA: TGTGCCAGCAGCTTAGGATACGACAGGGCGAACACCATATATTTT. This sequence joins TRBV7-9 and TRBJ1-3; 7 bases match TRBD1. The length of the CDR3 is 15 residues. The ends lost 1 base at V and 7 bases at J; junction bases unmatched: 7. Germline V lookup: CDR1 SEHNR, CDR2 FQNEAQ (reference sequence).

J is TRBJ2-1 and V is TRBV2, with TRBD2 matching 13 bases. Trimming cost V 9 bases and J 9 bases; bases outside gene matches: 14. There are 16 residues in the CDR3. Germline V gives CDR1 SNHLY, CDR2 FYNNEI. For the CDR3, the DNA is TGTGCCAGTTGGAGACTAGCGGGGGGCCTGGGGAGTGAGCAGTTCTTC. Amino acids: CASWRLAGGLGSEQFF.

The V and J genes are TRBV28 and TRBJ2-5, with 14 bases matching TRBD2. Germline V gene lookup returns CDR1 MDHEN and CDR2 SYDVKM. The CDR3 extends over 18 amino acids. V lost 6 bases to trimming and J lost 4 bases; unmatched junction nucleotides: 13. This chain's CDR3 is CASSKSGLAGAWGETQYF. In DNA form, the CDR3 reads TGTGCCAGCAGCAAATCGGGACTAGCGGGGGCTTGGGGAGAGACCCAGTACTTC. Variable domain in full (rest from reference TRBV28 and TRBJ2-5): DVKVTQSSRYLVKRTGEKVFLECVQDMDHENMFWYRQDPGLGLRLIYFSYDVKMKEKGDIPEGYSVSREKKERFSLILESASTNQTSMYLCASSKSGLAGAWGETQYFGPGTRLLVL.

This chain joins TRBV9 and TRBJ2-2, with D possibly being TRBD2 (6 bases). The CDR3 is 14 residues long. Trimming took off 4 bases at V and 3 bases at J, with 10 bases between the two ends. Per the germline V gene, CDR1 is SGDLS and CDR2 is YYNGEE. The CDR3 is CASSPWEDTGELFF. The CDR3 DNA is TGTGCCAGCAGCCCCTGGGAGGACACCGGGGAGCTGTTTTTT.

The chain recombines TRBV5-1 with TRBJ2-7, with a possible D match to TRBD2 (6 bases). CDR3 length: 14 amino acids. CDR1 is SGHRS, CDR2 YFSETQ, per germline. V gave up 2 bases and J gave up 2 bases, with 11 bases separating them. DNA for the CDR3: TGCGCCAGCAGCTTCAGTCGGGGGACCTACGAGCAGTACTTC. It is translated as CASSFSRGTYEQYF.

This clone was found once. This sequence joins TRBV6-5 and TRBJ2-7; no clear D gene. V lost 4 bases, J lost 6 bases, and 7 bases lay in between. This CDR3 has 11 residues. Per the germline V gene, CDR1 is MNHEY and CDR2 is SVGAGI. The CDR3: CASSWRSEQYF. CDR3 nucleotides: TGTGCCAGCAGTTGGAGATCCGAGCAGTACTTC.

The genes are TRBV5-1 and TRBJ1-1; D is undetermined. The CDR3 totals 14 residues. Trimming took off 0 bases at V and 1 base at J, with 7 bases between the two ends. The V gene's germline CDR1 is SGHRS and CDR2 YFSETQ. The CDR3 protein is CASSLAHGNTEAFF. The CDR3 bases are TGCGCCAGCAGCTTGGCCCACGGGAACACTGAAGCTTTCTTT.

This clone is termed large. The V gene is TRBV28, the J gene TRBJ1-5; D perhaps matches TRBD1 (6 bases). The CDR3 spans 13 residues. V lost 10 bases, J lost 3 bases, and 13 bases lay in between. CDR1 and CDR2 (germline): MDHEN, SYDVKM. The CDR3 bases are TGTGCCACGGGACAAGTCTCCAATCAGCCCCAGCATTTT. Its protein is CATGQVSNQPQHF.

This rearrangement joins TRBV9 to TRBJ2-5, with 9 bases that match TRBD2. The V gene's germline CDR1 is SGDLS and CDR2 YYNGEE. This CDR3 is built from 15 residues. The junction had 5 bases not matched to a gene; V was cut back by 0 bases and J by 5 bases. The CDR3 DNA follows: TGTGCCAGCAGCGTAGAGGGCGGGGGGGCGGAGACCCAGTACTTC. It yields the protein CASSVEGGGAETQYF.

This chain links TRBV6-6 with TRBJ2-5; the D gene is possibly TRBD2 (6 bases). Germline V gene data show CDR1 as MNHNY and CDR2 as SVGAGI (reference sequence). Trimming stripped 6 bases from V and 5 bases from J, with 16 bases between. CDR3 length: 14 residues. The CDR3 reads CASRGQGGTETQYF. The CDR3 nucleotides read TGTGCCAGCAGGGGGCAGGGAGGAACGGAGACCCAGTACTTC.

The J gene is TRBJ1-5, the V gene TRBV30; D may be TRBD1 (6 bases). The CDR3 is 15 residues long. The V gene lost 0 bases and the J gene lost 9 bases, with 18 bases spanning the gap. Germline-derived CDR1 and CDR2 are GTSNPN and SVGIG (reference sequence). The CDR3 here is CAWSVQTGTLRPQHF. CDR3 nucleotide sequence: TGTGCCTGGAGTGTACAGACAGGTACCTTAAGGCCCCAGCATTTT.

The chain couples TRBV7-2 to TRBJ2-3; 7 bases match TRBD2. The CDR3 contains 15 residues. V lost 2 bases and J lost 4; bases outside the gene matches: 6. Germline V gene sequence: CDR1 SGHTA, CDR2 FQGNSA. As DNA, the CDR3 is TGTGCCAGCAGCTTACAAGCGGGGCGGGCAGATACGCAGTATTTT. It yields the protein CASSLQAGRADTQYF.